Below are 17 T cell receptor beta chains sequenced from a single sample in a study of tumor-infiltrating lymphocytes in oesophageal squamous cell carcinoma. TCRdb ran MiXCR on the PCR reads and lists one entry per CDR3 protein. The sample has some 21,000 distinct CDR3 sequences; around two fifths are singletons. The sequenced sample was normal esophageal tissue next to the tumor. The receptors originated from a male donor with esophageal squamous cell carcinoma.

V gene TRBV6-6 combines with J gene TRBJ1-1; D is uncertain. CDR3 length: 14 residues. With 5 bases removed from V and 1 base from J, the gap between germline ends came to 11 bases. Germline V CDR1 and CDR2: MNHNY, SVGAGI (reference sequence). The CDR3 loop reads CASSGLAQNTEAFF. The CDR3 DNA reads TGTGCCAGCAGTGGTTTGGCCCAGAACACTGAAGCTTTCTTT.

Comments on this clonotype: The germline gene is not matched at one end of the junction; a read error may be the cause. The V call is TRBV6-8, the J call TRBJ2-1; the D is unclear. Germline lookup yields CDR1 MNHGY and CDR2 SAAAGT. The CDR3 has 12 residues. CDR3 in amino acids: CASSYVADRQFF. The CDR3 coding sequence is TGTGCCAGCAGTTACGTGGCGGATAGGCAGTTTTTT.

This clonotype was picked up many times. This chain connects TRBV11-2 to TRBJ1-2; D not certain. The CDR3 length is 13 residues. Germline CDR1 SGHAT, CDR2 FQNNGV. V was shortened by 2 bases and J by 0 bases, with 4 bases between the two germline ends. The CDR3: CASSLTANYGYTF. The DNA for the CDR3 is TGTGCCAGCAGCTTAACTGCTAACTATGGCTACACCTTC.

This clonotype was seen ten or more times. This chain connects TRBV28 to TRBJ1-1; a possible D gene is TRBD1 (5 bases). The V and J ends lost 4 bases and 5 bases respectively, with 17 bases between them. Germline V lookup: CDR1 MDHEN, CDR2 SYDVKM. This CDR3 comprises 15 residues. CDR3 loop: CASSSFREWMTEAFF. The CDR3 region has the DNA TGTGCCAGCAGTTCCTTCAGGGAATGGATGACTGAAGCTTTCTTT.

The table lists this clonotype with a few counts. The CDR3 DNA sequence: TGTGCCAGCAGCCTCTACAGAGCAACTAATGAAAAACTGTTTTTT. Translated, it gives CASSLYRATNEKLFF. The chain joins TRBV2 to TRBJ1-4, with D unclear. Per germline, CDR1 SNHLY and CDR2 FYNNEI. V was cut by 6 bases and J by 0 bases, with 11 bases left in between. The CDR3 totals 15 residues.

By its share, this clonotype is large. The genes are TRBV7-2 and TRBJ2-1; 9 nucleotides match TRBD1. The J segment lost 4 bases and the V segment lost 5 bases, leaving 15 bases of the junction unmatched. Germline values: CDR1 SGHTA, CDR2 FQGNSA. The CDR3 is 18 amino acids. CDR3 sequence: CASSPVPGQGWAYNEQFF. In DNA form, the CDR3 reads TGTGCCAGCAGCCCCGTCCCGGGACAGGGTTGGGCATACAATGAGCAGTTCTTC.

In its sample, this clonotype was seen a few times. The chain carries TRBV2 and TRBJ1-1; the match to TRBD1 covers 7 bases. The CDR3 runs to 13 residues. Germline V gene sequence: CDR1 SNHLY, CDR2 FYNNEI. V lost 6 bases to trimming and J lost 3 bases; unmatched junction nucleotides: 4. The CDR3 loop is CASSSDRDTEAFF. For the CDR3, the DNA is TGTGCCAGCAGCTCCGACAGGGACACTGAAGCTTTCTTT.

V is TRBV20-1 and J is TRBJ2-7; possibly TRBD1 for D (6 bases). The DNA end lines up better with TRBJ2-1; the J call may be wrong. The germline V gene encodes CDR1 DFQATT and CDR2 SNEGSKA (reference sequence). CDR3 length: 14 amino acids. This CDR3 reads CSARSGQNYNEQFF. The DNA for the CDR3 is TGCAGTGCTAGAAGCGGACAGAACTACAATGAGCAGTTCTTC.

In this sample, this clonotype turned up many times. The rearrangement uses TRBV5-6 and TRBJ2-7, with D uncertain. Per germline, CDR1 SGHDT and CDR2 YYEEEE. V lost 4 bases, J lost 4 bases, and 15 bases lay in between. This CDR3 comprises 14 residues. CDR3: CASSPGRLAYEQYF. The CDR3 DNA reads TGTGCCAGCAGCCCTGGACGATTAGCTTACGAGCAGTACTTC.

The chain uses TRBV3-1 and TRBJ1-2; 10 positions match TRBD1. Germline V gene lookup returns CDR1 LGHDT and CDR2 YNNKEL (reference sequence). The CDR3 length is 14 residues. The junction had 4 bases not matched to a gene; V was cut back by 1 base and J by 8 bases. The CDR3 sequence: CASSQADRGRGYTF. CDR3 nucleotides: TGTGCCAGCAGCCAAGCGGACAGGGGGAGAGGCTACACCTTC.

By its share, this clonotype is medium-sized. The chain is built from TRBV7-9 and TRBJ2-3; the match to TRBD2 covers 12 bases. J lost 3 bases, V lost 5 bases, and 15 bases had no gene match. This CDR3 contains 19 residues. The germline V gene has CDR1 SEHNR and CDR2 FQNEAQ (reference sequence). This CDR3 is CASSPIPGLAGTRTDTQYF. DNA for the CDR3: TGTGCCAGCAGCCCCATTCCCGGACTAGCGGGAACTCGAACAGATACGCAGTATTTT.

The V gene is TRBV7-3, the J gene TRBJ1-1; 7 positions agree with TRBD1. The DNA end favors TRBJ2-1, so the J call may be wrong. CDR1 and CDR2 (germline): SGHTA, FQGTGA. This CDR3 region has 12 residues. Written as DNA, the CDR3 is TGTGCCAGCAGAAGAGAGGGGGCTGAGCAGTTCTTC. Translating gives CASRREGAEQFF.

Ten or more counts support this clonotype. This chain uses TRBV28 with TRBJ2-6; TRBD1 matches 7 bases. The CDR3 is 14 amino acids. The germline CDR1 and CDR2 sequences are MDHEN and SYDVKM. With 8 bases clipped from V and 4 bases from J, the junction kept 5 bases outside the gene matches. The CDR3 DNA reads as TGTGCCAGCCTGGGACAGCTGGGGGCCAACGTCCTGACTTTC. Amino acids: CASLGQLGANVLTF.

The table lists this clonotype with many counts. This chain joins TRBV7-8 and TRBJ1-2; D possibly corresponds to TRBD1 (5 bases). Germline V gives CDR1 SGHVS, CDR2 FQNEAQ. This CDR3 region has 14 residues. Trimming pared 6 bases from V and 5 bases from J, leaving 16 bases between. The CDR3 nucleotides are TGTGCCAGCAGTTATCCGGGACTGATGTATGGCTACACCTTC. Its translation: CASSYPGLMYGYTF.

This clonotype showed up just a few times. The chain links TRBV5-1 to TRBJ2-3; D is unclear. The V end was cut by 0 bases, the J end by 1 base, with 12 bases between. Germline CDR1 is SGHRS and CDR2 is YFSETQ. CDR3 length: 16 amino acids. The CDR3 bases are TGCGCCAGCAGCTTGGGTAGCTTGGGTCGCACAGATACGCAGTATTTT. Translation: CASSLGSLGRTDTQYF.

Points on this clonotype: The final CDR3 position lacks the conserved phenylalanine or tryptophan, pointing to a likely read error. No DNA is shown, since the ends of the CDR3 on it are uncertain; the CDR3 is the one TCRdb lists. The chain is built from TRBV7-3 and TRBJ2-3; the table's D gene call, TRBD2, was not cross checked with the DNA. The CDR3 comprises 14 residues, both ends counted. CDR1 SGHTA and CDR2 FQGTGA come from the germline V gene. CDR3 region: CASTVEGSPLHFGP.

This chain connects TRBV6-1 to TRBJ1-1, with 7 bases that match TRBD1. Germline values: CDR1 MNHNS, CDR2 SASEGT. V was clipped by 6 bases and J by 6 bases; unmatched bases: 7. The CDR3 has 13 residues. The CDR3 DNA reads TGTGCCAGCAGGAGGGTAACAGGGGCTGAAGCTTTCTTT. This codes for CASRRVTGAEAFF.